The 31 T cell receptor beta chains reported below all come from one sample, sequenced in a study of blood T cell repertoires in COVID-19. Some clones are missing from TCRdb's copy, which holds only in-frame ones; the method was immunoSEQ multiplex PCR. The table lists almost 250,000 clones, 85% to 90% of them singletons. The specimen was PBMCs or T cells enriched from blood (not recorded which). These receptors were collected from a woman aged 45-59 years who had recovered from COVID-19.

The chain links TRBV7-3 to TRBJ1-4; D gene unclear. CDR1 is SGHTA, CDR2 FQGTGA, per germline. The CDR3 is 13 amino acids. The V end was cut by 1 base, the J end by 8 bases, with 8 bases between. CDR3 sequence (DNA): TGTGCCAGCAGCTTAAGCGGGCGAGAAAAACTGTTTTTT. This translates into CASSLSGREKLFF.

This clone was detected only once. This sequence joins TRBV18 and TRBJ2-7, with D tentatively TRBD2 (5 bases). CDR1 KGHSH and CDR2 LQKENI come from the germline V gene. This CDR3 spans 14 amino acids. Trimming cost V 2 bases and J 6 bases, with 14 bases left between them. The DNA of the CDR3 is TGTGCCAGCTCACCAAGCACAGAAGGAGGCGAGCAGTACTTC. Translation gives CASSPSTEGGEQYF.

The J gene is TRBJ2-3, the V gene TRBV11-2; D not certain. The ends were cut back, 5 bases at V and 4 bases at J, with 7 bases in the middle. CDR1 SGHAT and CDR2 FQNNGV come from the germline V gene. The CDR3 runs 12 residues. The CDR3 region is CASSQTADTQYF. CDR3 nucleotides: TGTGCCAGCAGCCAAACAGCAGATACGCAGTATTTT.

V and J are TRBV7-2 and TRBJ1-1; D possibly corresponds to TRBD1 (5 bases). The CDR3 consists of 18 residues. Trimming cost V 3 bases and J 0 bases, with 20 bases left between them. CDR1 is SGHTA and CDR2 is FQGNSA in the germline V gene. This CDR3 is CASSFRVVVYRMNTEAFF. The CDR3 region has the DNA TGTGCCAGCAGCTTTAGAGTTGTGGTATACAGGATGAACACTGAAGCTTTCTTT.

The chain has TRBV2 and TRBJ2-1; 10 bases fit TRBD2. With V trimmed by 2 bases and J by 9 bases, 7 bases remained unmatched. The CDR3 runs to 15 residues. Germline V CDR1 and CDR2: SNHLY, FYNNEI. CDR3 in amino acids: CASSEWLAGAGEQFF. As DNA, the CDR3 is TGTGCCAGCAGTGAATGGCTAGCGGGAGCCGGTGAGCAGTTCTTC.

V gene TRBV10-2 combines with J gene TRBJ1-5; 7 bases fit TRBD1. V trimming: 4 bases; J trimming: 9 bases; junction bases outside the gene matches: 3. CDR3 length: 12 residues. Germline V lookup: CDR1 WSHSY, CDR2 SAAADI. The CDR3 is CASSGRQGPQHF. CDR3 DNA sequence: TGCGCCAGCAGTGGCCGACAGGGGCCCCAGCATTTT.

The chain carries TRBV5-1 and TRBJ2-1; 7 nucleotides match TRBD1. The CDR3 spans 13 residues. Germline V gene lookup returns CDR1 SGHRS and CDR2 YFSETQ. The junction had 6 bases not matched to a gene; V was cut back by 4 bases and J by 8 bases. The CDR3 loop reads CASSPTGLDEQFF. DNA of the CDR3: TGCGCCAGCAGCCCGACAGGGCTGGATGAGCAGTTCTTC. Full variable domain (outside the CDR3, taken from reference TRBV5-1 and TRBJ2-1): KAGVTQTPRYLIKTRGQQVTLSCSPISGHRSVSWYQQTPGQGLQFLFEYFSETQRNKGNFPGRFSGRQFSNSRSEMNVSTLELGDSALYLCASSPTGLDEQFFGPGTRLTVL.

The rearrangement joins TRBV7-9 to TRBJ2-7, with 7 bases that match TRBD1. The CDR3 is made up of 16 amino acids. Germline trimming cut 2 bases from V and 5 bases from J; bases unmatched to any gene: 12. Germline CDR1 SEHNR, CDR2 FQNEAQ (reference sequence). The CDR3 DNA reads TGTGCCAGCAGCTTAATAGGGACAGTTAGAATCAACGAGCAGTACTTC. Its protein product is CASSLIGTVRINEQYF.

This chain connects TRBV19 to TRBJ2-2; D gene unclear. Germline V CDR1 and CDR2: LNHDA, SQIVND (reference sequence). The CDR3 is 13 amino acids. V was cut by 5 bases and J by 4 bases, with 8 bases left in between. For the CDR3, the DNA is TGTGCCAGTAGTGTCTACCTCACCGGGGAGCTGTTTTTT. Encoded protein: CASSVYLTGELFF.

This chain uses TRBV12-3 or TRBV12-4 with TRBJ1-1; D is perhaps TRBD1 (5 bases). The CDR3 contains 13 residues. V was clipped by 5 bases and J by 1 base, with 8 bases between them. This CDR3 is CASSQQANTEAFF. CDR3 sequence (DNA): TGTGCCAGCAGTCAACAGGCGAACACTGAAGCTTTCTTT.

V and J are TRBV4-2 and TRBJ1-2, with TRBD1 matching over 9 bases. The germline CDR1 and CDR2 sequences are LGHNA and YNFKEQ. CDR3 size: 17 residues. The J segment lost 10 bases and the V segment lost 1 base, leaving 16 bases of the junction unmatched. Here the CDR3 reads CASSQAQATGTGIPYTF. The CDR3 DNA reads as TGTGCCAGCAGCCAAGCGCAGGCTACCGGGACAGGGATCCCCTACACCTTC.

The gene calls are TRBV4-3 and TRBJ2-1; possible D gene TRBD1, 5 bases. With 0 bases removed from V and 3 bases from J, the gap between germline ends came to 9 bases. The length of the CDR3 is 15 residues. Germline V CDR1 and CDR2: LGHNA, YSLEER. CDR3 residues: CASSQDGQGYNEQFF. The DNA for the CDR3 is TGCGCCAGCAGCCAAGATGGCCAGGGCTACAATGAGCAGTTCTTC.

The chain has TRBV19 and TRBJ2-7; TRBD2 might be the D (5 bases). The CDR3 runs 12 residues. Trimming took 10 bases from V and 7 from J, leaving 17 bases between them. CDR1 is LNHDA and CDR2 is SQIVND in the germline V gene (reference sequence). CDR3 bases: TGTGCCACGCGGAGCGGATTTGGGGAGCAGTACTTC. Protein sequence: CATRSGFGEQYF. The complete variable domain, with remaining parts taken from reference TRBV19 and TRBJ2-7, reads DGGITQSPKYLFRKEGQNVTLSCEQNLNHDAMYWYRQDPGQGLRLIYYSQIVNDFQKGDIAEGYSVSREKKESFPLTVTSAQKNPTAFYLCATRSGFGEQYFGPGTRLTVT.

The rearrangement uses TRBV6-2 or TRBV6-3 and TRBJ2-7; D gene ambiguous. The germline gives CDR1 MNHEY, CDR2 SVGEGT. The CDR3 consists of 12 residues. V lost 5 bases and J lost 3, with 8 bases in between. The CDR3 reads CASSQAYYEQYF. The CDR3 region has the DNA TGTGCCAGCAGTCAGGCCTACTACGAGCAGTACTTC.

V gene TRBV15 combines with J gene TRBJ2-7, with D possibly matching TRBD1 (5 bases). The ends were cut back, 1 base at V and 2 bases at J, with 9 bases in the middle. Per the germline V gene, CDR1 is LNHNV and CDR2 is YYDKDF (reference sequence). This CDR3 has 14 residues. For the CDR3, the DNA is TGTGCCACCAGCAGAGTCAGGGAAGCCTACGAGCAGTACTTC. This codes for CATSRVREAYEQYF.

This rearrangement joins TRBV19 to TRBJ2-1, with 7 positions matching TRBD1. V gave up 3 bases and J gave up 8 bases; unmatched junction bases: 7. Germline V gene data show CDR1 as LNHDA and CDR2 as SQIVND (reference sequence). This CDR3 has 14 residues. CDR3 loop: CASSIYRGSDEQFF. The DNA of the CDR3 is TGTGCCAGTAGTATTTACAGGGGATCCGATGAGCAGTTCTTC.

The chain recombines TRBV11-2 with TRBJ2-3, with TRBD2 matching 10 bases. Germline V CDR1 and CDR2: SGHAT, FQNNGV. J was trimmed by 1 base and V by 5 bases; bases with no gene match: 6. CDR3 length equals 16 residues. The CDR3 sequence: CASSTLSGGGTDTQYF. In DNA form, the CDR3 reads TGTGCCAGCAGCACTCTAAGCGGGGGGGGCACAGATACGCAGTATTTT.

CDR3 bases: TGTGCCAGCAGCGTAGCTACGGGGGGAACTGAAGCTTTCTTT. It encodes CASSVATGGTEAFF. The chain recombines TRBV9 with TRBJ1-1; D possibly corresponds to TRBD1 (5 bases). Trimming pared 0 bases from V and 5 bases from J, leaving 11 bases between. Germline V CDR1 and CDR2: SGDLS, YYNGEE. This CDR3 is built from 14 residues.

V is TRBV19 and J is TRBJ1-5; D gene unclear. The CDR3 is 20 residues long. Germline V gene lookup returns CDR1 LNHDA and CDR2 SQIVND (reference sequence). V was clipped by 3 bases and J by 0 bases, with 24 bases between them. The CDR3 sequence is CASSIDLDSSWQYSNQPQHF. The CDR3 nucleotides read TGTGCCAGTAGTATTGATTTAGATAGCTCCTGGCAATATAGCAATCAGCCCCAGCATTTT.

This clone was seen only once. The V and J genes are TRBV5-8 and TRBJ2-5; 9 bases are shared with TRBD2. Per germline, CDR1 SGHTS and CDR2 YDEGEE. The CDR3 is 14 residues long. V shed 6 bases, J shed 5 bases, and the junction held 8 bases outside the gene matches. CDR3 sequence reads: CASTRRGGVETQYF. The CDR3 DNA follows: TGTGCCAGCACCAGGCGGGGGGGAGTGGAGACCCAGTACTTC.

The chain uses TRBV7-9 and TRBJ1-5; TRBD1 aligns across 7 bases. J was trimmed by 0 bases and V by 1 base; bases with no gene match: 9. CDR1 is SEHNR, CDR2 FQNEAQ, per germline (reference sequence). The CDR3 extends over 18 amino acids. CDR3 region: CASSLVGKTGVSNQPQHF. In DNA form, the CDR3 reads TGTGCCAGCAGCTTAGTGGGTAAAACAGGGGTTAGCAATCAGCCCCAGCATTTT.

The genes are TRBV2 and TRBJ2-6; D perhaps matches TRBD2 (6 bases). The CDR3 spans 15 residues. The germline V and J ends were trimmed by 7 bases and 2 bases, with 12 bases remaining between them. The germline V gene has CDR1 SNHLY and CDR2 FYNNEI. CDR3 amino acids: CASTLGGPGANVLTF. In DNA form, the CDR3 reads TGTGCCAGCACACTGGGGGGTCCTGGGGCCAACGTCCTGACTTTC.

This clone was detected only once. The V call is TRBV7-9, the J call TRBJ2-1; the match to TRBD2 covers 7 bases. V dropped 8 bases and J dropped 2; count of bases not matched to a gene: 9. CDR3 length: 15 residues. Germline lookup yields CDR1 SEHNR and CDR2 FQNEAQ (reference sequence). In DNA, the CDR3 is TGTGCCAGCGCTTCGGGTGGGACTACCTACAATGAGCAGTTCTTC. It codes for CASASGGTTYNEQFF.

The genes are TRBV2 and TRBJ2-3, with unresolved D. Germline CDR1 and CDR2: SNHLY and FYNNEI. This CDR3 spans 12 amino acids. Trimming shortened V by 4 bases and J by 7 bases, and 9 bases separated the two germline ends. In nucleotides, the CDR3 is TGTGCCAGCAGTGTTCTCGTTCATACGCAGTATTTT. This sequence encodes CASSVLVHTQYF.

This clone was found once. This sequence joins TRBV19 and TRBJ1-4; maybe TRBD1 (5 bases). Germline CDR1 is LNHDA and CDR2 is SQIVND (reference sequence). CDR3 size: 15 residues. The ends were cut back, 6 bases at V and 0 bases at J, with 11 bases in the middle. CDR3 coding DNA: TGTGCCAGTAGCCCAGCACAGGCAACTAATGAAAAACTGTTTTTT. Translation gives CASSPAQATNEKLFF. Combining the CDR3 with reference TRBV19 and TRBJ1-4 gives the whole variable domain DGGITQSPKYLFRKEGQNVTLSCEQNLNHDAMYWYRQDPGQGLRLIYYSQIVNDFQKGDIAEGYSVSREKKESFPLTVTSAQKNPTAFYLCASSPAQATNEKLFFGSGTQLSVL.

This clone came up once. V and J are TRBV11-2 and TRBJ2-1, with 11 bases matching TRBD2. Trimming removed 5 bases from V and 15 bases from J; junction bases left unmatched: 15. This CDR3 has 15 residues. CDR1 SGHAT and CDR2 FQNNGV come from the germline V gene. CDR3 sequence (DNA): TGTGCCAGCAGCCCAACAGAGGGACTAGCGGTAACAGCGTTCTTC. This translates into CASSPTEGLAVTAFF. The complete variable domain, with remaining parts taken from reference TRBV11-2 and TRBJ2-1, reads EAGVAQSPRYKIIEKRQSVAFWCNPISGHATLYWYQQILGQGPKLLIQFQNNGVVDDSQLPKDRFSAERLKGVDSTLKIQPAKLEDSAVYLCASSPTEGLAVTAFFGPGTRLTVL.

V usage is TRBV14 and J usage is TRBJ2-1; D remains ambiguous. There are 13 residues in the CDR3. V lost 2 bases and J 10 bases, leaving 12 bases between the germline ends. CDR1 is SGHDN and CDR2 is FVKESK in the germline V gene. CDR3 bases: TGTGCCAGCAGCCAAAGACTCCTCTCGGAGCAGTTCTTC. It specifies CASSQRLLSEQFF.

CDR3 sequence reads: CASSSGFGAGDKKRPDTQYF. CDR3 in DNA: TGCGCCAGCAGCTCCGGGTTTGGGGCGGGAGATAAAAAACGCCCAGATACGCAGTATTTT. This chain joins TRBV5-1 and TRBJ2-3; 7 nucleotides agree with TRBD2. V gave up 3 bases and J gave up 4 bases; unmatched junction bases: 23. The CDR3 sequence is 20 residues long. CDR1 and CDR2 from the germline V gene are SGHRS and YFSETQ. Full variable domain (remainder filled in from reference TRBV5-1 and TRBJ2-3): KAGVTQTPRYLIKTRGQQVTLSCSPISGHRSVSWYQQTPGQGLQFLFEYFSETQRNKGNFPGRFSGRQFSNSRSEMNVSTLELGDSALYLCASSSGFGAGDKKRPDTQYFGPGTRLTVL.

V and J are TRBV5-1 and TRBJ1-5; D unresolved. CDR1 SGHRS and CDR2 YFSETQ come from the germline V gene. The V end was cut by 5 bases, the J end by 0 bases, with 6 bases between. The CDR3 extends over 13 amino acids. CDR3 in amino acids: CASRENSNQPQHF. CDR3 in DNA: TGCGCCAGCAGAGAGAATAGCAATCAGCCCCAGCATTTT.

This chain links TRBV7-8 with TRBJ1-5; D is unclear. V lost 1 base, J lost 5 bases, and 15 bases lay in between. Germline V gene data show CDR1 as SGHVS and CDR2 as FQNEAQ. This CDR3 comprises 16 residues. CDR3: CASSLEVWQNHQPQHF. The CDR3 DNA follows: TGTGCCAGCAGCTTAGAAGTCTGGCAGAACCATCAGCCCCAGCATTTT.

This clone has at least ten counts. V is TRBV5-1 and J is TRBJ1-4, with D unclear. Per germline, CDR1 SGHRS and CDR2 YFSETQ. With 0 bases removed from V and 7 bases from J, the gap between germline ends came to 19 bases. This CDR3 is built from 17 residues. CDR3: CASSLDGSRGVGEKLFF. The CDR3, as DNA: TGCGCCAGCAGCTTGGATGGTAGCAGAGGCGTCGGTGAAAAACTGTTTTTT.